The sequence of this T cell receptor (beta chain) was determined in a study of cytomegalovirus exposure and HLA in healthy donors. The CDR3 sequence is 16 residues long. The V gene's germline CDR1 is SGHTA and CDR2 FQGNSA. V lost 0 bases and J lost 1; bases outside the gene matches: 5. PCR used 60 Vbeta primers and 13 Jbeta primers. This table comes from immunoSEQ multiplex PCR, and its TCRdb copy is limited to in-frame clones, with some not included. This sample has roughly 130,000 clones; around 79% occur once, and the top ten carry 2% to 2.5%. This clonotype was obtained from a woman between 35 and 50 years old in good health and CMV-seropositive. This chain joins TRBV7-2 and TRBJ2-5; 7 positions match TRBD2. Material for sequencing was PBMCs. The CDR3 here is CASSLALGGGQETQYF. CDR3 bases: TGTGCCAGCAGCTTAGCGCTTGGGGGGGGCCAAGAGACCCAGTACTTC. Looking up the rest from reference TRBV7-2 and TRBJ2-5 gives the full variable domain: GAGVSQSPSNKVTEKGKDVELRCDPISGHTALYWYRQSLGQGLEFLIYFQGNSAPDKSGLPSDRFSAERTGGSVSTLTIQRTQQEDSAVYLCASSLALGGGQETQYFGPGTRLLVL.